A single sample gave rise to the 7 T cell receptor beta chains below, sequenced in a study of blood T cell repertoires in COVID-19. Assay: immunoSEQ multiplex PCR; the TCRdb copy retains only in-frame clones and omits some. The data show roughly 65,000 clones, 79% seen once. The sample comprised peripheral blood. The receptors come from a man aged 55 to 70 with acute or convalescent COVID-19.

J is TRBJ2-1 and V is TRBV6-4, with D possibly being TRBD2 (6 bases). The CDR3 spans 13 residues. Trimming stripped 3 bases from V and 7 bases from J, with 10 bases between. Germline V gives CDR1 MRHNA, CDR2 SNTAGT. The CDR3 DNA reads as TGTGCCAGCAGTGAGGACTATCTTAATGAGCAGTTCTTC. As protein: CASSEDYLNEQFF.

The J gene is TRBJ1-2, the V gene TRBV24-1; TRBD1 matches at 8 bases. V was clipped by 3 bases and J by 3 bases; unmatched bases: 2. The CDR3 totals 14 residues. Germline V CDR1 and CDR2: KGHDR, SFDVKD. CDR3 nucleotides: TGTGCCACCAGTGATACGACAGGGGACTATGGCTACACCTTC. Its translation: CATSDTTGDYGYTF.

CDR3 protein: CASSLWTDDNEQFF. The CDR3 DNA reads as TGTGCCAGCAGCTTGTGGACAGACGACAATGAGCAGTTCTTC. The chain couples TRBV11-1 to TRBJ2-1, with a possible D match to TRBD1 (6 bases). The germline V and J ends were trimmed by 3 bases and 5 bases, with 11 bases remaining between them. This CDR3 has 14 amino acids. CDR1 and CDR2 (germline): SGHAT, FQDESV (reference sequence).

V usage is TRBV9 and J usage is TRBJ2-3, with D possibly matching TRBD2 (6 bases). The length of the CDR3 is 14 residues. Trimming pared 1 base from V and 6 bases from J, leaving 12 bases between. Germline V lookup: CDR1 SGDLS, CDR2 YYNGEE. CDR3 DNA: TGTGCCAGCAGCGTATTAAGCGGGTGGGATACGCAGTATTTT. This gives the protein CASSVLSGWDTQYF.

This clone occurred a few times. The V call is TRBV5-1, the J call TRBJ1-1, with 9 positions matching TRBD1. V gave up 3 bases and J gave up 8 bases; unmatched junction bases: 2. The CDR3 covers 12 residues. The germline V gene encodes CDR1 SGHRS and CDR2 YFSETQ. CDR3 DNA: TGCGCCAGCAGCTGGGGACAGGGAGAAGCTTTCTTT. This codes for CASSWGQGEAFF. Supplemented by reference TRBV5-1 and TRBJ1-1, the full variable domain reads KAGVTQTPRYLIKTRGQQVTLSCSPISGHRSVSWYQQTPGQGLQFLFEYFSETQRNKGNFPGRFSGRQFSNSRSEMNVSTLELGDSALYLCASSWGQGEAFFGQGTRLTVV.

The genes are TRBV5-1 and TRBJ1-6; 7 nucleotides match TRBD1. Germline values: CDR1 SGHRS, CDR2 YFSETQ. V trimming: 4 bases; J trimming: 3 bases; junction bases outside the gene matches: 4. The CDR3 has 15 amino acids. CDR3 sequence (DNA): TGCGCCAGCAGCATGGACAGGAACTATAATTCACCCCTCCACTTT. Its translation is CASSMDRNYNSPLHF. The full variable domain, with the rest looked up from reference TRBV5-1 and TRBJ1-6, is KAGVTQTPRYLIKTRGQQVTLSCSPISGHRSVSWYQQTPGQGLQFLFEYFSETQRNKGNFPGRFSGRQFSNSRSEMNVSTLELGDSALYLCASSMDRNYNSPLHFGNGTRLTVT.

This clone was seen only a few times. V usage is TRBV6-5 and J usage is TRBJ1-4; D may be TRBD1 (6 bases). The CDR3 spans 15 residues. V was shortened by 5 bases and J by 10 bases, with 20 bases between the two germline ends. Looked up from germline, CDR1 is MNHEY and CDR2 is SVGAGI. The CDR3 nucleotides are TGTGCCAGCAGTCTTTCGGGAGGGGGGTTTGGAAAACTGTTTTTT. It translates to CASSLSGGGFGKLFF.